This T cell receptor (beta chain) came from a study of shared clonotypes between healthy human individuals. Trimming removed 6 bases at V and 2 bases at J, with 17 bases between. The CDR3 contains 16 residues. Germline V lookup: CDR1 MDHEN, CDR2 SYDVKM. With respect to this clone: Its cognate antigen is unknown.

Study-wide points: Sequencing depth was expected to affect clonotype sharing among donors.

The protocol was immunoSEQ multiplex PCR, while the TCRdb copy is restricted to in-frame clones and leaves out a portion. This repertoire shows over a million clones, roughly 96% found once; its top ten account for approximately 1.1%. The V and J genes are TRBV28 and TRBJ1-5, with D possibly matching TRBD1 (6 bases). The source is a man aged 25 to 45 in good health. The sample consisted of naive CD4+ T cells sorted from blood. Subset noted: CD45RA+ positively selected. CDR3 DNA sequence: TGTGCCAGCAGCATACATCCAGGGGCGGGCAATCAGCCCCAGCATTTT. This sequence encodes CASSIHPGAGNQPQHF.